Presented here are 19 T cell receptor beta chains from one specimen sequenced in a study of T cell changes during pregnancy in multiple sclerosis. Repertoires were generated with immunoSEQ multiplex PCR, while TCRdb's copy carries only in-frame clones and drops some. In the table there are 120,000 or so clones, 80% to 95% of which are singletons. Here the sequenced sample was peripheral blood, taken before pregnancy. The receptor source for this set is a female donor with multiple sclerosis, enrolled in a pregnancy study.

The chain carries TRBV7-9 and TRBJ2-1; TRBD1 matches at 7 bases. Germline V lookup: CDR1 SEHNR, CDR2 FQNEAQ (reference sequence). This CDR3 is 17 amino acids long. V was clipped by 7 bases and J by 0 bases; unmatched bases: 12. The CDR3 DNA sequence: TGTGCCAGCAACAATATCCGGGGACAGAGCTCCTACAATGAGCAGTTCTTC. Its protein product is CASNNIRGQSSYNEQFF. Full variable domain (outside the CDR3, taken from reference TRBV7-9 and TRBJ2-1): DTGVSQNPRHKITKRGQNVTFRCDPISEHNRLYWYRQTLGQGPEFLTYFQNEAQLEKSRLLSDRFSAERPKGSFSTLEIQRTEQGDSAMYLCASNNIRGQSSYNEQFFGPGTRLTVL.

The chain carries TRBV10-1 and TRBJ2-3, with 8 bases identical to TRBD2. Germline CDR1 reads WNHNN; CDR2 reads SYGVQD (reference sequence). This CDR3 is 16 amino acids long. V shed 6 bases and J 4 bases; nucleotides not matched to a gene: 12. This CDR3 reads CASRSLGLAPADTQYF. The DNA for the CDR3 is TGCGCCAGCAGGAGCCTAGGACTAGCTCCCGCAGATACGCAGTATTTT.

V is TRBV7-4 and J is TRBJ1-4; D remains unclear. CDR1 and CDR2 from the germline V gene are SGHVT and SQSDAQ. The ends were cut back, 10 bases at V and 4 bases at J, with 10 bases in the middle. The CDR3 totals 12 residues. The CDR3 DNA follows: TGTGCCACACGGCAGGATAATGAAAAACTGTTTTTT. Translating it yields CATRQDNEKLFF.

The V call is TRBV6-5, the J call TRBJ2-7; TRBD1 matches at 10 bases. The germline CDR1 and CDR2 sequences are MNHEY and SVGAGI. The CDR3 runs 13 residues. With V trimmed by 7 bases and J by 6 bases, 6 bases remained unmatched. The CDR3 loop reads CASTGTGVTEQYF. CDR3 nucleotide sequence: TGTGCCAGCACAGGGACAGGGGTTACCGAGCAGTACTTC.

The chain recombines TRBV14 with TRBJ2-1, with 9 bases that match TRBD2. The CDR3 is 15 amino acids. CDR1 and CDR2 (germline): SGHDN, FVKESK. Unmatched junction bases numbered 10, after V lost 5 bases and J lost 8 bases. CDR3 DNA: TGTGCCAGCAGCACTTGGCTAGCGGGAAGGGATGAGCAGTTCTTC. This sequence encodes CASSTWLAGRDEQFF.

V and J are TRBV7-7 and TRBJ2-5; tentative D call: TRBD1 (6 bases). This CDR3 comprises 13 residues. V was cut by 4 bases and J by 7 bases, with 13 bases left in between. The germline V gene encodes CDR1 SSHAT and CDR2 FNYEAQ (reference sequence). CDR3 sequence (DNA): TGTGCCAGCAGCTCTCGGACAGACGGGACCCAGTACTTC. As protein: CASSSRTDGTQYF. The variable domain in full, completed from reference TRBV7-7 and TRBJ2-5, reads GAGVSQSPRYKVTKRGQDVTLRCDPISSHATLYWYQQALGQGPEFLTYFNYEAQPDKSGLPSDRFSAERPEGSISTLTIQRTEQRDSAMYRCASSSRTDGTQYFGPGTRLLVL.

The rearrangement links TRBV28 to TRBJ2-7; 9 bases align to TRBD1. J was trimmed by 5 bases and V by 7 bases; bases with no gene match: 6. CDR3 length: 13 residues. The germline V gene has CDR1 MDHEN and CDR2 SYDVKM. The CDR3 DNA follows: TGTGCCAGCACCCGGGACAGGGTCCACGAGCAGTACTTC. Amino acids: CASTRDRVHEQYF.

On this clone itself: Relative to the germline gene, one junction end is altered; a read error may explain this. The rearrangement links TRBV7-9 to TRBJ2-5, with 11 nucleotides matching TRBD2. CDR1 is SEHNR and CDR2 is FQNEAQ in the germline V gene (reference sequence). The CDR3 covers 14 residues. In DNA form, the CDR3 reads TGTGCCAGCAGTTTAGCGGGGGGGCAGGAGACCCAGTACTTC. Amino acids: CASSLAGGQETQYF. Drawing the rest from reference TRBV7-9 and TRBJ2-5, the complete variable domain is DTGVSQNPRHKITKRGQNVTFRCDPISEHNRLYWYRQTLGQGPEFLTYFQNEAQLEKSRLLSDRFSAERPKGSFSTLEIQRTEQGDSAMYLCASSLAGGQETQYFGPGTRLLVL.

V gene TRBV6-6 combines with J gene TRBJ1-4; TRBD1 matches at 7 bases. CDR3 size: 14 residues. Trimming removed 5 bases from V and 6 bases from J; junction bases left unmatched: 6. From germline, CDR1 is MNHNY and CDR2 SVGAGI (reference sequence). The CDR3 reads CASSPTGRHEKLFF. As DNA, the CDR3 is TGTGCCAGCAGTCCGACAGGGAGGCATGAAAAACTGTTTTTT.

Comments on this clone: Its ends do not fully match the called genes, so a read error is possible. The chain combines TRBV6-1 with TRBJ2-5; 7 nucleotides agree with TRBD1. CDR1 is MNHNS, CDR2 SASEGT, per germline. There are 15 residues in the CDR3. The CDR3 sequence is CAISEGQSTVEPQYF. For the CDR3, the DNA is TGTGCCATCAGTGAGGGACAGTCGACCGTTGAGCCCCAGTACTTC.

This chain connects TRBV7-2 to TRBJ1-3, with D uncertain. The CDR3 runs to 16 residues. In germline, CDR1 is SGHTA, CDR2 FQGNSA. Trimming removed 1 base at V and 0 bases at J, with 10 bases between. In DNA form, the CDR3 reads TGTGCCAGCAGCTTAGACGGAGGCAGCTCTGGAAACACCATATATTTT. This gives the protein CASSLDGGSSGNTIYF.

The chain uses TRBV6-5 and TRBJ1-3, with D perhaps TRBD1 (5 bases). The V gene's germline CDR1 is MNHEY and CDR2 SVGAGI. This CDR3 has 13 residues. With 10 bases removed from V and 1 base from J, the gap between germline ends came to 11 bases. CDR3 protein: CATQRGSGNTIYF. CDR3 DNA sequence: TGTGCCACCCAAAGGGGATCTGGAAACACCATATATTTT.

This chain uses TRBV19 with TRBJ2-1, with 8 bases identical to TRBD2. The CDR3 has 16 residues. V lost 6 bases, J lost 5 bases, and 12 bases stayed unmatched. Germline values: CDR1 LNHDA, CDR2 SQIVND (reference sequence). CDR3 protein: CASSPMGGGTNNEQFF. The CDR3 DNA sequence: TGTGCCAGTAGCCCGATGGGCGGGGGGACTAACAATGAGCAGTTCTTC.

This sequence joins TRBV28 and TRBJ1-4, with D possibly being TRBD1 (5 bases). Germline V gene data show CDR1 as MDHEN and CDR2 as SYDVKM. The CDR3 extends over 13 amino acids. The V gene lost 7 bases and the J gene lost 8 bases, with 14 bases spanning the gap. CDR3 protein: CASTPTVPEKLFF. CDR3 nucleotide sequence: TGTGCCAGCACCCCGACAGTACCGGAAAAACTGTTTTTT. Together with reference TRBV28 and TRBJ1-4, the CDR3 gives the full variable domain: DVKVTQSSRYLVKRTGEKVFLECVQDMDHENMFWYRQDPGLGLRLIYFSYDVKMKEKGDIPEGYSVSREKKERFSLILESASTNQTSMYLCASTPTVPEKLFFGSGTQLSVL.

The chain carries TRBV27 and TRBJ2-7; 8 bases agree with TRBD2. Germline CDR1 MNHEY, CDR2 SMNVEV (reference sequence). The V and J ends lost 5 bases and 3 bases, in that order; junction bases with no gene match: 12. The CDR3 extends over 16 amino acids. CDR3 residues: CASSPPESSGVYEQYF. CDR3 coding DNA: TGTGCCAGCAGTCCCCCCGAGAGTAGCGGGGTCTACGAGCAGTACTTC.

The chain employs TRBV7-8 and TRBJ1-5, with 7 bases identical to TRBD1. Germline-derived CDR1 and CDR2 are SGHVS and FQNEAQ. V was clipped by 4 bases and J by 2 bases; unmatched bases: 5. The CDR3 has 15 amino acids. The DNA of the CDR3 is TGTGCCAGCAGCTGGCGGGACAGAGGCAATCAGCCCCAGCATTTT. Translating gives CASSWRDRGNQPQHF.

This clone was counted once. CDR3 bases: TGCGCCAGCAGCTCCCTTGGGACTAGCGGAAATGAGCAGTTCTTC. This sequence encodes CASSSLGTSGNEQFF. This chain uses TRBV5-1 with TRBJ2-1, with TRBD2 matching over 11 bases. Trimming at V came to 3 bases and at J to 7 bases, leaving 6 bases not matched to a gene. Germline values: CDR1 SGHRS, CDR2 YFSETQ. The CDR3 sequence is 15 residues long.

The chain links TRBV28 to TRBJ1-4; tentative D call: TRBD1 (5 bases). From germline, CDR1 is MDHEN and CDR2 SYDVKM. CDR3 size: 14 residues. V was cut by 8 bases and J by 10 bases, with 20 bases left in between. CDR3 protein: CASEKAGDAVKLFF. CDR3 bases: TGTGCCAGCGAAAAAGCGGGGGACGCGGTAAAACTGTTTTTT.

The chain carries TRBV6-1 and TRBJ1-1; D is unclear. Between the trimmed V and J ends, which lost 6 bases and 0 bases, there was a span of 5 bases. Germline V gives CDR1 MNHNS, CDR2 SASEGT. The CDR3 runs 12 residues. CDR3 DNA: TGTGCCAGCAGAACAGTGAACACTGAAGCTTTCTTT. Translating gives CASRTVNTEAFF.